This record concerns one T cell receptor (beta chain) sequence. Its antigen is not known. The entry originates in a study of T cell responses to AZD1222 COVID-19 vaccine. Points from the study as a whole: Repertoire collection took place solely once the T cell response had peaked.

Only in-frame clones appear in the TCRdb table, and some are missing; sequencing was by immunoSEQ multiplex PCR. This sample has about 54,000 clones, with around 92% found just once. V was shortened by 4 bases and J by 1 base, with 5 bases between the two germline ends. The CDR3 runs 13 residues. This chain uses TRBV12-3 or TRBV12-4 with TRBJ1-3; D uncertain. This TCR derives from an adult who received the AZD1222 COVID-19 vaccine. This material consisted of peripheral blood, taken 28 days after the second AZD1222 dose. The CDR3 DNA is TGTGCCAGCAGTTCCAGGTCTGGAAACACCATATATTTT. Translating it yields CASSSRSGNTIYF.